The TCR beta chain described here comes from a study of neurological immune-mediated disorders. The CDR3 spans 16 residues. From germline, CDR1 is SGHTA and CDR2 FQGNSA. The V end was cut by 0 bases, the J end by 7 bases, with 18 bases between. This clonotype was counted at least ten times. Via MiXCR, TCRdb re-called the 5' RACE reads, giving one row per CDR3 protein. In the table there are tens of thousands of distinct CDR3 sequences, 10% to 13% of which are singletons. The genes are TRBV7-2 and TRBJ2-5; D tentatively fits TRBD1 or TRBD2 (5 bases each). The clonotype was recovered from a man between 65 and 85 years old with HTLV-1-associated myelopathy (HAM/TSP). The sample consisted of PBMCs. The CDR3 bases are TGTGCCAGCAGCTTAGCTCGGGGCGACTTCTCAGGGACCCAGTACTTC. Its translation is CASSLARGDFSGTQYF.